This TCR beta chain appears in the sequencing data of a study of graft-versus-host responses after intestinal transplantation. Germline loops: CDR1 SEHNR, CDR2 FQNEAQ (reference sequence). V was pared by 5 bases and J by 7 bases, with 5 bases of the junction left unmatched. The CDR3 spans 14 residues. The repertoire was sequenced with immunoSEQ multiplex PCR; TCRdb's copy has only in-frame clones and lacks some. The data contain 15,000 to 20,000 clones, around three quarters of them singletons. The starting material, graft tissue, was processed to release intraepithelial and lamina propria lymphocytes.

The gene calls are TRBV7-9 and TRBJ1-6, with 7 positions matching TRBD1. The source of this sequence is a human patient who received an intestinal transplant, so some T cells may come from the graft donor. The source material was ileum tissue, sampled approximately 20 days after intestinal transplant. The CDR3, as DNA: TGTGCCAGCAGCGGACGACAGGGAAATTCACCCCTCCACTTT. Translating it yields CASSGRQGNSPLHF.